These 10 T cell receptor beta chains share one sample of origin, sequenced in a study of cytomegalovirus exposure and HLA in healthy donors. The study ran its PCR with 60 Vbeta and 13 Jbeta primers. Clones were sequenced by immunoSEQ multiplex PCR, and TCRdb holds only the in-frame ones, with some missing. In the table there are over 150,000 clones, under 85% of which are singletons. Sequencing was done on a sample of PBMCs. All receptors come from a man between 18 and 29 years old in good health and CMV-seronegative.

The chain couples TRBV5-1 to TRBJ2-2; 7 bases fit TRBD1. The ends lost 5 bases at V and 0 bases at J; junction bases unmatched: 10. The CDR3 is made up of 17 amino acids. From germline, CDR1 is SGHRS and CDR2 YFSETQ. This chain's CDR3 is CASSYYRGGANTGELFF. The DNA of the CDR3 is TGCGCCAGCAGTTATTACAGGGGTGGCGCGAACACCGGGGAGCTGTTTTTT.

This chain connects TRBV5-1 to TRBJ2-7; TRBD2 matches at 12 bases. The CDR3 length is 15 residues. Germline loops: CDR1 SGHRS, CDR2 YFSETQ. V trimming: 8 bases; J trimming: 7 bases; junction bases outside the gene matches: 13. The CDR3 protein is CASCLAGGPRWEQYF. CDR3 in DNA: TGCGCCAGTTGTCTAGCGGGGGGGCCGCGTTGGGAGCAGTACTTC.

The chain has TRBV19 and TRBJ1-1; 9 nucleotides line up with TRBD1. CDR1 is LNHDA, CDR2 SQIVND, per germline (reference sequence). The CDR3 sequence is 15 residues long. J lost 4 bases, V lost 8 bases, and 11 bases had no gene match. CDR3 amino acids: CASSKQGAGGTEAFF. The DNA of the CDR3 is TGTGCCAGTTCTAAACAGGGGGCGGGAGGCACTGAAGCTTTCTTT.

The chain joins TRBV2 to TRBJ1-4; no clear D gene. The CDR3 is made up of 14 amino acids. Germline V lookup: CDR1 SNHLY, CDR2 FYNNEI. The V gene lost 4 bases and the J gene lost 0 bases, with 6 bases spanning the gap. CDR3 nucleotide sequence: TGTGCCAGCAGTGCACAGACAACTAATGAAAAACTGTTTTTT. It encodes CASSAQTTNEKLFF.

V and J are TRBV28 and TRBJ1-3, with a possible D match to TRBD1 (5 bases). Trimming left V 6 bases short and J 0 bases short, with 12 bases between. This CDR3 has 15 residues. CDR1 is MDHEN and CDR2 is SYDVKM in the germline V gene. CDR3 loop: CASRSIDSSGNTIYF. The CDR3 bases are TGTGCCAGCAGATCCATCGACAGCTCTGGAAACACCATATATTTT. Full variable domain (outside the CDR3, taken from reference TRBV28 and TRBJ1-3): DVKVTQSSRYLVKRTGEKVFLECVQDMDHENMFWYRQDPGLGLRLIYFSYDVKMKEKGDIPEGYSVSREKKERFSLILESASTNQTSMYLCASRSIDSSGNTIYFGEGSWLTVV.

V usage is TRBV6-1 and J usage is TRBJ2-7; no definite D call. The ends were cut back, 11 bases at V and 6 bases at J, with 14 bases in the middle. In germline, CDR1 is MNHNS, CDR2 SASEGT. The CDR3 totals 11 residues. CDR3 bases: TGTGCCGTTAGGAGAGCCAGCGAGCAGTACTTC. Translating gives CAVRRASEQYF.

V usage is TRBV27 and J usage is TRBJ1-2; TRBD1 matches 7 bases. The germline gives CDR1 MNHEY, CDR2 SMNVEV (reference sequence). Losses at the gene ends were 2 bases for V and 0 bases for J; bases not matched to a gene: 9. There are 17 residues in the CDR3. CDR3 DNA: TGTGCCAGCAGTTTAAGCCGCAGGGACAGAGCTAACTATGGCTACACCTTC. This codes for CASSLSRRDRANYGYTF.

This clone appeared once. The chain carries TRBV28 and TRBJ1-5; 8 bases agree with TRBD1. This CDR3 has 14 amino acids. In germline, CDR1 is MDHEN, CDR2 SYDVKM. Unmatched junction bases numbered 8, after V lost 6 bases and J lost 7 bases. Here the CDR3 reads CASRTTGVSQPQHF. The CDR3 DNA is TGTGCCAGCAGAACGACAGGGGTAAGCCAGCCCCAGCATTTT.

In this sample, this clone turned up once. The rearrangement links TRBV13 to TRBJ2-6, with no clear D. V was trimmed by 5 bases and J by 2 bases, leaving 16 bases between them. Germline CDR1 is PRHDT and CDR2 is FYEKMQ (reference sequence). CDR3 length: 17 amino acids. The CDR3 region has the DNA TGTGCCAGCAGCCTCCCCCGCCATGCAGCTGGGGCCAACGTCCTGACTTTC. It is translated as CASSLPRHAAGANVLTF.

V usage is TRBV29-1 and J usage is TRBJ1-2; D not certain. Trimming took 2 bases from V and 7 from J, leaving 8 bases between them. The CDR3 spans 11 residues. Germline assignment: CDR1 SQVTM and CDR2 ANQGSEA. Here the CDR3 DNA reads TGCAGCGTTGAAATTAGCCGTGGCTACACCTTC. This translates into CSVEISRGYTF.